A single sample is the source of the 28 T cell receptor beta chains below, sequenced in a study of T cell responses to AZD1222 COVID-19 vaccine. Sequencing was performed with immunoSEQ multiplex PCR; in TCRdb, only in-frame clones are kept and a portion is missing. The sample holds approximately 190,000 clones, approximately 90% seen once. The starting material was peripheral blood, obtained on day 0 of AZD1222 vaccination. The receptors were gathered from an adult in good health.

V and J are TRBV3-1 (or the pseudogene TRBV3-2) and TRBJ2-7; tentative D call: TRBD2 (6 bases). This CDR3 comprises 13 residues. From germline, CDR1 is LGHDT and CDR2 YNNKEL (reference sequence). Trimming removed 5 bases at V and 6 bases at J, with 14 bases between. Written as DNA, the CDR3 is TGTGCCAGCAGCAGCACACGGGGGACCGAGCAGTACTTC. It encodes CASSSTRGTEQYF.

This chain joins TRBV10-3 and TRBJ1-5, with D hard to call. Trimming took 1 base from V and 2 from J, leaving 9 bases between them. This CDR3 has 15 amino acids. Germline V CDR1 and CDR2: ENHRY, SYGVKD. CDR3 region: CAISEYEARNQPQHF. CDR3 coding DNA: TGTGCCATCAGTGAGTACGAGGCTCGCAATCAGCCCCAGCATTTT.

The chain joins TRBV27 to TRBJ1-2, with TRBD1 matching 9 bases. J was trimmed by 4 bases and V by 5 bases; bases with no gene match: 5. Germline-derived CDR1 and CDR2 are MNHEY and SMNVEV (reference sequence). CDR3 length equals 14 residues. Here the CDR3 DNA reads TGTGCCAGCAGTGATAAGGACAGGGGCTATGGCTACACCTTC. Its translation is CASSDKDRGYGYTF.

J is TRBJ2-3 and V is TRBV27, with 8 bases aligning to TRBD2. Germline CDR1 reads MNHEY; CDR2 reads SMNVEV (reference sequence). V shed 6 bases, J shed 2 bases, and the junction held 7 bases outside the gene matches. CDR3 size: 15 residues. The CDR3 DNA reads as TGTGCCAGCAGGTTCACTAGCGGACACACAGATACGCAGTATTTT. Its translation: CASRFTSGHTDTQYF.

The chain has TRBV4-3 and TRBJ1-4; 7 bases line up with TRBD1. Losses at the gene ends were 0 bases for V and 5 bases for J; bases not matched to a gene: 12. Germline loops: CDR1 LGHNA, CDR2 YSLEER. This CDR3 has 18 residues. The CDR3 loop is CASSQEVEGARVNEKLFF. CDR3 nucleotides: TGCGCCAGCAGCCAAGAGGTTGAGGGGGCGCGGGTGAATGAAAAACTGTTTTTT.

The chain combines TRBV14 with TRBJ2-3; 11 bases are shared with TRBD1. The CDR3 loop spans 15 amino acids. Germline CDR1 and CDR2: SGHDN and FVKESK. V lost 1 base, J lost 5 bases, and 2 bases stayed unmatched. Written as DNA, the CDR3 is TGTGCCAGCAGCCAAGGGGGGACAGGGGGAGATACGCAGTATTTT. This gives the protein CASSQGGTGGDTQYF.

This chain links TRBV20-1 with TRBJ1-2, with D uncertain. This CDR3 contains 11 residues. Trimming removed 5 bases from V and 10 bases from J, with 14 bases in between. Looked up from germline, CDR1 is DFQATT and CDR2 is SNEGSKA (reference sequence). Here the CDR3 reads CSAPVGPSYTF. CDR3 coding DNA: TGCAGTGCTCCAGTGGGCCCCTCCTACACCTTC.

This rearrangement joins TRBV7-9 to TRBJ1-4; 10 positions agree with TRBD1. V trimming: 3 bases; J trimming: 7 bases; junction bases outside the gene matches: 2. The CDR3 contains 14 residues. Germline CDR1 SEHNR, CDR2 FQNEAQ (reference sequence). CDR3 coding DNA: TGTGCCAGCAGCTTGACAGGGGGCGGTGAAAAACTGTTTTTT. This encodes CASSLTGGGEKLFF.

CDR3 in amino acids: CASSLVGGKNTEAFF. CDR3 coding DNA: TGCGCCAGCAGCTTGGTTGGGGGGAAGAACACTGAAGCTTTCTTT. The gene calls are TRBV5-1 and TRBJ1-1, with a tentative D call TRBD1 (5 bases). The CDR3 is 15 amino acids. CDR1 is SGHRS and CDR2 is YFSETQ in the germline V gene. The germline V and J ends were trimmed by 0 bases and 1 base, with 10 bases remaining between them.

This chain joins TRBV5-1 and TRBJ1-2; 8 positions agree with TRBD1. CDR1 SGHRS and CDR2 YFSETQ come from the germline V gene. This CDR3 is built from 16 residues. The V gene end was trimmed by 1 base and the J gene end by 4 bases; junction bases not matched to a gene: 9. CDR3 sequence: CASSLFGQGATYGYTF. In nucleotides, the CDR3 is TGCGCCAGCAGCTTGTTCGGCCAGGGGGCTACCTATGGCTACACCTTC.

V gene TRBV7-2 combines with J gene TRBJ1-5; no clear D. V lost 5 bases and J 3 bases, leaving 17 bases between the germline ends. The CDR3 totals 16 residues. CDR1 is SGHTA, CDR2 FQGNSA, per germline. The CDR3 sequence is CASSPARTGYNQPQHF. CDR3 sequence (DNA): TGTGCCAGCAGCCCGGCCCGGACGGGGTACAATCAGCCCCAGCATTTT.

In DNA, the CDR3 is TGTGCCAGTTGGGACAGGGCGGCATCACCCCTCCACTTT. This sequence encodes CASWDRAASPLHF. The rearrangement uses TRBV28 and TRBJ1-6; 9 positions agree with TRBD1. This CDR3 comprises 13 residues. Germline V CDR1 and CDR2: MDHEN, SYDVKM. V shed 9 bases and J 10 bases; nucleotides not matched to a gene: 7.

This chain connects TRBV21-1 to TRBJ1-2. TRBV21-1 is listed as a pseudogene. The CDR3 sequence is 17 residues long. The CDR3 nucleotides read TGTGCCAGCAGCAAAGCCCCGGACGGACGCCGCAACTATGGCTACACCTTC. Protein: CASSKAPDGRRNYGYTF.

Notes on this clone: Other nucleotide sequences in the sample specify the same CDR3. The chain has TRBV9 and TRBJ1-5; D is unresolved. CDR3 length: 14 residues. Germline V gene data show CDR1 as SGDLS and CDR2 as YYNGEE. V gave up 0 bases and J gave up 1 base, with 5 bases separating them. In DNA form, the CDR3 reads TGTGCCAGCAGCGTAGGCGGGAGCAATCAGCCCCAGCATTTT. This sequence encodes CASSVGGSNQPQHF.

The J gene is TRBJ2-2, the V gene TRBV9, with 13 bases fitting TRBD2. The CDR3 spans 16 residues. Looked up from germline, CDR1 is SGDLS and CDR2 is YYNGEE. The J segment lost 11 bases and the V segment lost 1 base, leaving 8 bases of the junction unmatched. CDR3 in DNA: TGTGCCAGCAGCGTAAGGACTAGCGGGAGTGGCGGCGAGCTGTTTTTT. Amino acid sequence: CASSVRTSGSGGELFF.

This chain links TRBV12-5 with TRBJ2-5; D may be TRBD2 (6 bases). CDR1 and CDR2 from the germline V gene are LGHNT and FRNRAP. The V end was cut by 3 bases, the J end by 0 bases, with 11 bases between. The CDR3 contains 15 residues. The CDR3: CASGLGGAYQETQYF. The CDR3 nucleotides read TGTGCTAGTGGTTTAGGAGGGGCCTACCAAGAGACCCAGTACTTC.

This rearrangement joins TRBV14 to TRBJ1-1; 10 bases are shared with TRBD1. The germline CDR1 and CDR2 sequences are SGHDN and FVKESK. The CDR3 runs to 15 residues. Trimming removed 2 bases from V and 3 bases from J; junction bases left unmatched: 3. In DNA form, the CDR3 reads TGTGCCAGCAGCCAACGGACAGGGGGATACACTGAAGCTTTCTTT. Protein product: CASSQRTGGYTEAFF.

The genes are TRBV25-1 and TRBJ1-3; the D gene is possibly TRBD1 (6 bases). There are 16 residues in the CDR3. Germline values: CDR1 MGHDK, CDR2 SYGVNS. Trimming took off 3 bases at V and 3 bases at J, with 15 bases between the two ends. This chain's CDR3 is CASSDIGQSDGNTIYF. CDR3 DNA sequence: TGTGCCAGCAGTGATATAGGACAGTCAGATGGAAACACCATATATTTT.

The chain combines TRBV20-1 with TRBJ2-7, with TRBD2 matching 9 bases. Germline values: CDR1 DFQATT, CDR2 SNEGSKA (reference sequence). This CDR3 region has 18 residues. V was pared by 3 bases and J by 5 bases, with 20 bases of the junction left unmatched. CDR3 bases: TGCAGTGCTAGTAAGGCCCCCCCGGGGGGCGGGGGGGCCCACGAGCAGTACTTC. This gives the protein CSASKAPPGGGGAHEQYF.

This sequence joins TRBV9 and TRBJ1-4; D is perhaps TRBD1 (5 bases). In germline, CDR1 is SGDLS, CDR2 YYNGEE. The ends were cut back, 0 bases at V and 7 bases at J, with 13 bases in the middle. CDR3 length: 15 residues. The CDR3 sequence: CASSVDGASGEKLFF. CDR3 nucleotides: TGTGCCAGCAGCGTAGACGGGGCGTCGGGTGAAAAACTGTTTTTT.

V is TRBV19 and J is TRBJ2-7; tentatively, D is TRBD2 (5 bases). Germline CDR1 and CDR2: LNHDA and SQIVND (reference sequence). V lost 6 bases and J 3 bases, leaving 9 bases between the germline ends. The CDR3 has 12 residues. CDR3 sequence (DNA): TGTGCCAGTAGATCGGAGGACTACGAGCAGTACTTC. Residues: CASRSEDYEQYF.

The gene calls are TRBV27 and TRBJ1-1; the D is unclear. Germline CDR1 reads MNHEY; CDR2 reads SMNVEV (reference sequence). V gave up 3 bases and J gave up 2 bases, with 7 bases separating them. This CDR3 is 13 amino acids long. The CDR3 DNA reads TGTGCCAGCAGTTTCTCCCCAAACACTGAAGCTTTCTTT. Translated, it gives CASSFSPNTEAFF.

The chain uses TRBV15 and TRBJ1-2; 7 bases are shared with TRBD1. V lost 4 bases, J lost 2 bases, and 1 base stayed unmatched. The CDR3 loop spans 13 amino acids. Germline CDR1 is LNHNV and CDR2 is YYDKDF (reference sequence). The CDR3 sequence is CATSMGQNYGYTF. As DNA, the CDR3 is TGTGCCACCAGCATGGGACAGAACTATGGCTACACCTTC.

This chain uses TRBV5-1 with TRBJ2-5; TRBD1 agrees at 7 bases. V lost 4 bases to trimming and J lost 5 bases; unmatched junction nucleotides: 5. Germline V lookup: CDR1 SGHRS, CDR2 YFSETQ. The length of the CDR3 is 13 residues. The CDR3 coding sequence is TGCGCCAGCAGCATGGGACAGAGGGAGACCCAGTACTTC. Translated, it gives CASSMGQRETQYF. Supplemented by reference TRBV5-1 and TRBJ2-5, the full variable domain reads KAGVTQTPRYLIKTRGQQVTLSCSPISGHRSVSWYQQTPGQGLQFLFEYFSETQRNKGNFPGRFSGRQFSNSRSEMNVSTLELGDSALYLCASSMGQRETQYFGPGTRLLVL.

This chain uses TRBV19 with TRBJ1-5; D is uncertain. Germline CDR1 LNHDA, CDR2 SQIVND (reference sequence). V gave up 5 bases and J gave up 0 bases, with 11 bases separating them. CDR3 length equals 15 residues. DNA for the CDR3: TGTGCCAGTAGTGCGGAGAATTATAGCAATCAGCCCCAGCATTTT. This sequence encodes CASSAENYSNQPQHF.

This chain uses TRBV7-9 with TRBJ1-5; tentative D call: TRBD1 (5 bases). V dropped 9 bases and J dropped 2 bases, with 11 bases sitting between them. Germline V gene lookup returns CDR1 SEHNR and CDR2 FQNEAQ (reference sequence). The CDR3 totals 13 residues. The chain's CDR3 is CASRPGGNQPQHF. Written as DNA, the CDR3 is TGTGCCAGTCGGCCGGGGGGCAATCAGCCCCAGCATTTT.

This clone was observed a single time. The chain joins TRBV7-6 to TRBJ2-1; TRBD2 aligns across 14 bases. The germline CDR1 and CDR2 sequences are SGHVS and FNYEAQ. Germline trimming cut 3 bases from V and 13 bases from J; bases unmatched to any gene: 5. The CDR3 sequence is 14 residues long. The CDR3 DNA follows: TGTGCCAGCAGCTTGGGACTAGCGGGAGCATCACAGTTCTTC. As protein: CASSLGLAGASQFF.

The chain uses TRBV11-2 and TRBJ2-2; D might be TRBD1 or TRBD2, each matching 6 bases. CDR3 size: 14 residues. Trimming removed 5 bases at V and 8 bases at J, with 15 bases between. The germline gives CDR1 SGHAT, CDR2 FQNNGV. The CDR3 sequence: CASSNTRGEGELFF. In nucleotides, the CDR3 is TGTGCCAGCAGCAACACAAGGGGGGAGGGGGAGCTGTTTTTT.